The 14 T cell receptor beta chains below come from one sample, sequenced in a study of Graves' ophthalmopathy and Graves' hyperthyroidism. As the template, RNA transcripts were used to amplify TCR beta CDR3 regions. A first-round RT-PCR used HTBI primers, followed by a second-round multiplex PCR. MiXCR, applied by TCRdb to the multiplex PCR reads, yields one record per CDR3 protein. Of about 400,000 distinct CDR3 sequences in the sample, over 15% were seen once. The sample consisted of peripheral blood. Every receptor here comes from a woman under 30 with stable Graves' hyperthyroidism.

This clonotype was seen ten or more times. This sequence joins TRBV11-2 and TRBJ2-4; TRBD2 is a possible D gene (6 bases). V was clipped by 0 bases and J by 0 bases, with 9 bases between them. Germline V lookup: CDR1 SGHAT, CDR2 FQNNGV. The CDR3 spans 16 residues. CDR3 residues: CASSLDRELAKNIQYF. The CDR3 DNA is TGTGCCAGCAGCTTAGATCGGGAGCTAGCCAAAAACATTCAGTACTTC. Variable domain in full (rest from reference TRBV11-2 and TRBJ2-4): EAGVAQSPRYKIIEKRQSVAFWCNPISGHATLYWYQQILGQGPKLLIQFQNNGVVDDSQLPKDRFSAERLKGVDSTLKIQPAKLEDSAVYLCASSLDRELAKNIQYFGAGTRLSVL.

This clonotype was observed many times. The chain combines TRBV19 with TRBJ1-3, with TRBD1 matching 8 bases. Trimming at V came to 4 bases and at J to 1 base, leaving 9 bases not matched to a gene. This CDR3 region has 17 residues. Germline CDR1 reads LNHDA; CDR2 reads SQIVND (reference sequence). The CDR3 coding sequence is TGTGCCAGTAGTAGGGGACAGGCTCTCCAATCTGGAAACACCATATATTTT. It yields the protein CASSRGQALQSGNTIYF.

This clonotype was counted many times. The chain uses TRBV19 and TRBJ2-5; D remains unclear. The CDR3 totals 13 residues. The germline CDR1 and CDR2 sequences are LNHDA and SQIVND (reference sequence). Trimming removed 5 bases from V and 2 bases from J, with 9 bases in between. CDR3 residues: CASSGPPQETQYF. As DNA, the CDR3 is TGTGCCAGTAGTGGGCCACCTCAAGAGACCCAGTACTTC.

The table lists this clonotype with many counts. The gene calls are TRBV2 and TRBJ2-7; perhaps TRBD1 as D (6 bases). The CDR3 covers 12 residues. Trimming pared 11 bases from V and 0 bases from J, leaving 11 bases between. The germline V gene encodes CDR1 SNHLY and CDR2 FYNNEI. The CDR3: CARQQGSYEQYF. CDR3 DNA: TGTGCCCGCCAACAGGGCTCCTACGAGCAGTACTTC.

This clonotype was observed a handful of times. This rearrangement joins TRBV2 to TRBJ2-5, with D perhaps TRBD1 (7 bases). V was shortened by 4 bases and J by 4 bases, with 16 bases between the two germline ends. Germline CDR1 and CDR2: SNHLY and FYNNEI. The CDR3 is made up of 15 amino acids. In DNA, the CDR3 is TGTGCCAGCAGTGTTCAGACAGGGACTTCAGAGACCCAGTACTTC. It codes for CASSVQTGTSETQYF.

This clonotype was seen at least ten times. In DNA, the CDR3 is TGTGCCAGCAGTTCCCGGCCATGGGGCAATCAGCCCCAGCATTTT. Translation: CASSSRPWGNQPQHF. The chain links TRBV12-3 or TRBV12-4 to TRBJ1-5; D is ambiguous. The V end was cut by 4 bases, the J end by 2 bases, with 12 bases between. This CDR3 is 15 amino acids long.

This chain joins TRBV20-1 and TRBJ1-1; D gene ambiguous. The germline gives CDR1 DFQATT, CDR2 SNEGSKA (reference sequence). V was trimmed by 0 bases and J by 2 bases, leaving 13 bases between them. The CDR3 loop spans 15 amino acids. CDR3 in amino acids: CSARDYLGENTEAFF. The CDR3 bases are TGCAGTGCTAGAGATTATTTAGGAGAAAACACTGAAGCTTTCTTT.

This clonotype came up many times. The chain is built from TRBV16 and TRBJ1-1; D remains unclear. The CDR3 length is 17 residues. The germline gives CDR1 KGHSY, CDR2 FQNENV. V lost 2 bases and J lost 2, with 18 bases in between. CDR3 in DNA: TGTGCCAGCAGCCAAATTCCGGGGTTCGGGAACAACACTGAAGCTTTCTTT. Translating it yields CASSQIPGFGNNTEAFF.

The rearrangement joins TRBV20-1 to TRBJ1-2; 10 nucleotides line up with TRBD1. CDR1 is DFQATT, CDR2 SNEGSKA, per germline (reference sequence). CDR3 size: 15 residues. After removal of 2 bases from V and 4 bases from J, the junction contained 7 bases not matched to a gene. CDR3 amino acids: CSARPRDRGSYGYTF. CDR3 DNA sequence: TGCAGTGCTAGACCCCGGGACAGGGGATCCTATGGCTACACCTTC.

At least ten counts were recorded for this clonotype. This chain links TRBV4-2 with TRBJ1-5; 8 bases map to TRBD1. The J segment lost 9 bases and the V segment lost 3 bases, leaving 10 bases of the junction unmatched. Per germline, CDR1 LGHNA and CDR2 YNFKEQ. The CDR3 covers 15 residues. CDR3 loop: CASSQDRALELPQHF. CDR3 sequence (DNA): TGTGCCAGCAGCCAGGACAGGGCCCTAGAATTGCCCCAGCATTTT.

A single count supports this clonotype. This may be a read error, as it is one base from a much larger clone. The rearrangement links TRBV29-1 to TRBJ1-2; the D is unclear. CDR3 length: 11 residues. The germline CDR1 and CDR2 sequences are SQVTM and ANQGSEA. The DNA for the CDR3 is TGCAGCGTTGAGTACAGCTATGGCCACACCTTC. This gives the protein CSVEYSYGHTF.

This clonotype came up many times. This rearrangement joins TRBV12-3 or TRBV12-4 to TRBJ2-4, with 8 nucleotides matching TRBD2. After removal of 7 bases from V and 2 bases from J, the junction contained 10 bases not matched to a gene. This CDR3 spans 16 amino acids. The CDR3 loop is CASTLSGGASKNIQYF. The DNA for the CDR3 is TGTGCCAGCACCCTCAGCGGGGGCGCTTCCAAAAACATTCAGTACTTC.

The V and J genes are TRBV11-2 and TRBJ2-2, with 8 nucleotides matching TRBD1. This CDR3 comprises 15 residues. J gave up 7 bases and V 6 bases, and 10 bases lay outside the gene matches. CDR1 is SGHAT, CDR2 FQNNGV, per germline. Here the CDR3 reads CASRAGGQGHGELFF. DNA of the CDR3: TGTGCCAGCAGAGCCGGTGGACAGGGACACGGGGAGCTGTTTTTT.

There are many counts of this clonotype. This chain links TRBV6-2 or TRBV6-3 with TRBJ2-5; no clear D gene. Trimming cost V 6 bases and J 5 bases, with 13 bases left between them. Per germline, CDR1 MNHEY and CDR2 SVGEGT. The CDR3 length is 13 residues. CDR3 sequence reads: CASRTHLNETQYF. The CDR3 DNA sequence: TGTGCCAGCAGGACCCATTTAAACGAGACCCAGTACTTC.